Listed below are T cell receptor beta chains from one sample, sequenced in a study of cytomegalovirus exposure and HLA in healthy donors. Assay used: immunoSEQ multiplex PCR; TCRdb lists only in-frame clones, some missing. The table shows over 150,000 clones, with around 83% occurring only once. Sequencing input: PBMCs. The receptor source for this set is a man aged 50-59 years in good health and CMV-seronegative. Each CDR3 is given with its conserved first and last residue. A D gene is named only where the DNA matches it firmly. Some rows have no size entry. The others give once, few or many, or a class for an expanded clone.

-	-	TRBV28	TRBJ1-5	CATHRGGPNQPQHF	TGTGCCACGCACCGGGGGGGTCCCAATCAGCCCCAGCATTTT
-	-	TRBV9	TRBJ1-1	CASSIHQDMNTEAFF	TGTGCCAGCAGCATCCATCAGGACATGAACACTGAAGCTTTCTTT
-	-	TRBV19	TRBJ2-7	CASSYGQPPYEQYF	TGTGCCAGTAGTTACGGACAGCCCCCCTACGAGCAGTACTTC
-	few	TRBV5-1	TRBJ2-6	CASSLVGDSGANVLTF	TGCGCCAGCAGCTTGGTCGGGGATTCTGGGGCCAACGTCCTGACTTTC
-	-	TRBV4-1	TRBJ2-2	CASSPYLGSGELFF	TGCGCCAGCAGCCCTTACTTGGGCTCCGGGGAGCTGTTTTTT
-	-	TRBV19	TRBJ1-1	CASSMIQAGRVNTEAFF	TGTGCCAGTAGTATGATCCAGGCCGGCAGGGTGAACACTGAAGCTTTCTTT
TRBD2	-	TRBV28	TRBJ2-6	CASSKSGRASGANVLTF	TGTGCCAGCAGTAAGAGCGGGAGGGCCTCTGGGGCCAACGTCCTGACTTTC
-	-	TRBV12-5	TRBJ2-7	CASGDSTYEQYF	TGTGCTAGTGGGGACAGTACCTACGAGCAGTACTTC
TRBD2	-	TRBV25-1	TRBJ2-3	CASSDPTSGRTLAQYF	TGTGCCAGCAGTGATCCCACTAGCGGGAGGACCCTAGCGCAGTATTTT
-	-	TRBV5-1	TRBJ2-7	CASSLEGLAYEQYF	TGCGCCAGCAGCTTGGAGGGGCTAGCCTACGAGCAGTACTTC
-	once	TRBV4-1	TRBJ1-2	CASSQERWGQFKNYGYTF	TGCGCCAGCAGCCAAGAACGTTGGGGGCAGTTCAAAAACTATGGCTACACCTTC
TRBD1	-	TRBV7-9	TRBJ1-1	CSSLGQGANTEAFF	TGTTCCAGCTTAGGACAGGGGGCTAACACTGAAGCTTTCTTT
-	-	TRBV15	TRBJ2-7	CATSRGGTAGARYEQYF	TGTGCCACCAGCAGAGGGGGGACCGCAGGGGCACGTTACGAGCAGTACTTC
-	-	TRBV4-2	TRBJ2-7	CASSHPLGESHEQYF	TGTGCCAGCAGCCACCCTTTGGGCGAATCCCACGAGCAGTACTTC
-	-	TRBV9	TRBJ2-1	CASSVASEQFF	TGTGCCAGCAGCGTAGCGAGCGAGCAGTTCTTC
-	-	TRBV14	TRBJ2-1	CASSQDVGVIINEQFF	TGTGCCAGCAGCCAAGATGTGGGAGTGATTATCAATGAGCAGTTCTTC
TRBD2	-	TRBV6-5	TRBJ2-7	CASKRTSGSIEQYF	TGTGCCAGCAAAAGGACTAGCGGGAGTATCGAGCAGTACTTC
TRBD2	-	TRBV6-5	TRBJ2-3	CASSYIASGGARTQYF	TGTGCCAGCAGTTACATTGCTAGCGGGGGGGCGCGGACGCAGTATTTT
-	-	TRBV7-9	TRBJ1-3	CASSLVVNTIYF	TGTGCCAGCAGCTTAGTCGTAAACACCATATATTTT
-	-	TRBV19	TRBJ1-4	CASTAFAGRATNEKLFF	TGTGCCAGTACCGCGTTTGCGGGGCGGGCAACTAATGAAAAACTGTTTTTT
-	-	TRBV25-1	TRBJ2-1	CASSPQGFSYNEQFF	TGTGCCAGCAGTCCTCAGGGATTCTCCTACAATGAGCAGTTCTTC
TRBD2	-	TRBV9	TRBJ2-6	CASSTQTRTSGSGANVLTF	TGTGCCAGCAGCACCCAAACCAGGACTAGCGGATCTGGGGCCAACGTCCTGACTTTC
-	-	TRBV5-5	TRBJ1-5	CASSSGNSNQPQHF	TGTGCCAGCAGCTCCGGTAATAGCAATCAGCCCCAGCATTTT
TRBD2	-	TRBV11-3	TRBJ2-5	CASSPYGGGETQYF	TGTGCCAGCAGCCCCTATGGGGGGGGAGAGACCCAGTACTTC
-	-	TRBV28	TRBJ2-1	CASSSPTASSYNEQFF	TGTGCCAGCAGTTCCCCGACAGCGAGCTCCTACAATGAGCAGTTCTTC
-	-	TRBV11-1	TRBJ1-3	CASSPQISGNTIYF	TGTGCCAGCAGCCCTCAGATCTCTGGAAACACCATATATTTT
-	-	TRBV11-2	TRBJ2-3	CASSPSAVTDTQYF	TGTGCCAGCAGCCCCTCGGCGGTCACAGATACGCAGTATTTT
TRBD2	-	TRBV7-2	TRBJ2-2	CASSRTLAGLTGELFF	TGTGCCAGCAGCCGAACCCTAGCGGGTCTCACCGGGGAGCTGTTTTTT
TRBD1	-	TRBV27	TRBJ1-2	CASSSFPGTELDYGYTF	TGTGCCAGCAGTTCGTTTCCTGGGACAGAACTCGACTATGGCTACACCTTC
-	-	TRBV30	TRBJ1-3	CAWSVVQALGNTIYF	TGTGCCTGGAGTGTTGTTCAGGCCTTGGGAAACACCATATATTTT
TRBD2	-	TRBV10-3	TRBJ2-2	CASSGGAGTGELFF	TGTGCCAGCAGCGGGGGGGCGGGCACCGGGGAGCTGTTTTTT
-	-	TRBV25-1	TRBJ1-1	CASSRNQNTEAFF	TGTGCCAGCTCGAGAAATCAGAACACTGAAGCTTTCTTT
TRBD2	once	TRBV28	TRBJ2-5	CASEQRERETQYF	TGTGCCAGCGAGCAGCGGGAGAGGGAGACCCAGTACTTC
TRBD1	-	TRBV6-1	TRBJ2-7	CASSDSGQGDMQQYF	TGTGCCAGCAGTGACTCAGGACAGGGGGATATGCAGCAGTACTTC
TRBD1	-	TRBV6-6	TRBJ1-2	CANRQGKGYTF	TGTGCCAATAGACAGGGGAAAGGCTACACCTTC
TRBD1	-	TRBV27	TRBJ1-1	CASSFGTGDWATEAFF	TGTGCCAGCAGTTTTGGGACAGGGGATTGGGCGACTGAAGCTTTCTTT
-	-	TRBV19	TRBJ2-7	CASSIAGKTYEQYF	TGTGCCAGTAGTATAGCAGGCAAAACCTACGAGCAGTACTTC
-	-	TRBV2	TRBJ2-7	CASSWARGPYEQYF	TGTGCCAGCAGTTGGGCCCGAGGGCCGTACGAGCAGTACTTC
-	-	TRBV5-1	TRBJ2-4	CASSLSLAKNIQYF	TGCGCCAGCAGCTTGTCACTAGCCAAAAACATTCAGTACTTC
TRBD2	-	TRBV4-1	TRBJ2-7	CASSPNRGGGAYEQYF	TGCGCCAGCAGCCCAAATAGGGGCGGGGGGGCCTACGAGCAGTACTTC
TRBD1	-	TRBV28	TRBJ2-1	CASSHGTGYNEQFF	TGTGCCAGCAGTCATGGGACAGGGTACAATGAGCAGTTCTTC
-	few	TRBV5-6	TRBJ1-1	CASSLGQANTEAFF	TGTGCCAGCAGCTTGGGGCAGGCGAACACTGAAGCTTTCTTT
TRBD1	-	TRBV5-4	TRBJ1-2	CASSGGAGGDYGYTF	TGTGCCAGCAGCGGGGGCGCAGGGGGCGACTATGGCTACACCTTC
TRBD1	-	TRBV9	TRBJ2-7	CASSVTSGGAFYEQYF	TGTGCCAGCAGCGTTACCTCAGGGGGCGCATTCTACGAGCAGTACTTC
TRBD2	-	TRBV7-2	TRBJ2-3	CASSIGLAGGTDTQYF	TGTGCCAGCAGCATAGGACTAGCGGGGGGCACAGATACGCAGTATTTT
-	-	TRBV5-5	TRBJ1-4	CASSPRYELANEKLFF	TGTGCCAGCAGCCCGAGATACGAATTGGCTAATGAAAAACTGTTTTTT
-	once	TRBV28	TRBJ1-1	CGAGSNMNTEAFF	TGTGGGGCCGGATCCAATATGAACACTGAAGCTTTCTTT
TRBD2	-	TRBV7-3	TRBJ2-1	CASSPHRLAGVVYEQFF	TGTGCCAGCAGCCCCCACCGTCTAGCGGGAGTTGTGTATGAGCAGTTCTTC
-	-	TRBV2	TRBJ2-7	CASRIAGSYEQYF	TGTGCCAGCAGGATCGCAGGGTCCTACGAGCAGTACTTC
-	-	TRBV11-3	TRBJ1-5	CASSLVGQYSNQPQHF	TGTGCCAGCAGCTTAGTAGGACAGTATAGCAATCAGCCCCAGCATTTT
-	once	TRBV28	TRBJ2-7	CASNGAPGYEQYF	TGTGCCAGCAATGGGGCGCCGGGCTACGAGCAGTACTTC
-	-	TRBV19	TRBJ1-6	CASSIDARGIRNSPLHF	TGTGCCAGTAGTATAGATGCCCGGGGGATACGAAATTCACCCCTCCACTTT
-	once	TRBV6-6	TRBJ2-1	CASSNQGLSEQFF	TGTGCCAGCAGTAACCAGGGATTAAGTGAGCAGTTCTTC
TRBD1	few	TRBV19	TRBJ1-2	CASSIDRVAYGYTF	TGTGCCAGTAGTATCGACAGGGTGGCCTATGGCTACACCTTC
-	-	TRBV9	TRBJ2-1	CASSESGTYNEQFF	TGTGCCAGCAGCGAGTCAGGCACCTACAATGAGCAGTTCTTC
TRBD1	-	TRBV4-3	TRBJ1-4	CASSLREGADEKLFF	TGCGCCAGCAGCCTAAGAGAGGGGGCGGATGAAAAACTGTTTTTT
TRBD1	-	TRBV7-3	TRBJ2-5	CASSSRQGVETQYF	TGTGCCAGCAGCTCCAGACAGGGTGTGGAGACCCAGTACTTC
TRBD2	-	TRBV4-3	TRBJ2-3	CASSQGKDGKRERTDTQYF	TGCGCCAGCAGCCAAGGGAAGGACGGCAAGCGGGAGCGCACAGATACGCAGTATTTT
TRBD1	-	TRBV27	TRBJ2-5	CASSPLDRPETQYF	TGTGCCAGCAGTCCCTTGGACAGGCCAGAGACCCAGTACTTC
TRBD2	-	TRBV5-1	TRBJ2-3	CASSPRSSGRRDTQYF	TGCGCCAGCAGCCCCCGGTCGAGCGGGAGGAGAGATACGCAGTATTTT